Sequencing of this TCR beta chain was carried out in a study of cytomegalovirus exposure and HLA in healthy donors. In the PCR, 60 Vbeta and 13 Jbeta primers were used. Here immunoSEQ multiplex PCR was the method, and the copy in TCRdb shows in-frame clones only, minus some. This repertoire shows about 130,000 clones, around 81% found once; its top ten account for 0.55% to 0.85%. V was shortened by 0 bases and J by 8 bases, with 16 bases between the two germline ends. The CDR3 consists of 15 residues. Germline loops: CDR1 SGHTA, CDR2 FQGTGA. Sequencing was performed on PBMCs. The sequence was obtained from a man younger than 35 in good health and CMV-seronegative. The chain links TRBV7-3 to TRBJ1-1; TRBD1 is a possible D gene (5 bases). The DNA of the CDR3 is TGTGCCAGCAGCTTAACTGGTCGGGCAGGGTCCGAAGCTTTCTTT. It encodes CASSLTGRAGSEAFF. Combining the CDR3 with reference TRBV7-3 and TRBJ1-1 gives the whole variable domain GAGVSQTPSNKVTEKGKYVELRCDPISGHTALYWYRQSLGQGPEFLIYFQGTGAADDSGLPNDRFFAVRPEGSVSTLKIQRTERGDSAVYLCASSLTGRAGSEAFFGQGTRLTVV.